In this sample, the clone carrying this T cell receptor (beta chain) turned up many times. Its specificity is unknown. This sample was included in a study of neurological immune-mediated disorders. The CDR3 sequence is 17 residues long. V lost 0 bases, J lost 5 bases, and 10 bases stayed unmatched. Per the germline V gene, CDR1 is SQVTM and CDR2 is ANQGSEA. TCRdb re-called the 5' RACE reads through MiXCR, storing one row per CDR3 protein. The top ten clones hold 27% of a sample with 25,000 to 35,000 distinct CDR3 sequences, roughly 15% of them seen once. Healthy control participants comprised blood bank volunteers in Maryland, USA. The unsorted libraries originated from 2 million PBMCs kept at -80 C. Study-wide points: HTLV-1-associated myelopathy had the most TCR clonal expansion, whereas multiple sclerosis had the least (lower than in healthy controls).

J is TRBJ2-3 and V is TRBV29-1, with 11 bases that match TRBD2. Sequencing was performed on PBMCs. This TCR was recovered from a man in his sixties or seventies in good health. CDR3 in amino acids: CSVEDLGTSGLGDTQYF. For the CDR3, the DNA is TGCAGCGTTGAAGATCTCGGGACTAGCGGCCTCGGAGATACGCAGTATTTT.